The present T cell receptor beta chain was sequenced within a study of shared clonotypes between healthy human individuals. Genomic DNA per cell subset filled all wells of several immunoSEQ plates. Method: immunoSEQ multiplex PCR; TCRdb's copy keeps in-frame clones and lacks some. The sample lists more than 400,000 clones; approximately 82% were seen once. The V gene lost 2 bases and the J gene lost 1 base, with 12 bases spanning the gap. CDR3 length: 16 amino acids. The germline CDR1 and CDR2 sequences are SEHNR and FQNEAQ (reference sequence). All of the donors resided in Nashville, Tennessee, and each was a Caucasian adult.

The chain is built from TRBV7-9 and TRBJ2-1; maybe TRBD1 (6 bases). The sample was PBMCs. The clonotype comes from a woman aged 40 to 49 in good health. Some clones in this sample may be carry-over from other donors' samples. The CDR3 DNA follows: TGTGCCAGCAGCTTAAACCAGGGGTTTTCCTACAATGAGCAGTTCTTC. It translates to CASSLNQGFSYNEQFF.